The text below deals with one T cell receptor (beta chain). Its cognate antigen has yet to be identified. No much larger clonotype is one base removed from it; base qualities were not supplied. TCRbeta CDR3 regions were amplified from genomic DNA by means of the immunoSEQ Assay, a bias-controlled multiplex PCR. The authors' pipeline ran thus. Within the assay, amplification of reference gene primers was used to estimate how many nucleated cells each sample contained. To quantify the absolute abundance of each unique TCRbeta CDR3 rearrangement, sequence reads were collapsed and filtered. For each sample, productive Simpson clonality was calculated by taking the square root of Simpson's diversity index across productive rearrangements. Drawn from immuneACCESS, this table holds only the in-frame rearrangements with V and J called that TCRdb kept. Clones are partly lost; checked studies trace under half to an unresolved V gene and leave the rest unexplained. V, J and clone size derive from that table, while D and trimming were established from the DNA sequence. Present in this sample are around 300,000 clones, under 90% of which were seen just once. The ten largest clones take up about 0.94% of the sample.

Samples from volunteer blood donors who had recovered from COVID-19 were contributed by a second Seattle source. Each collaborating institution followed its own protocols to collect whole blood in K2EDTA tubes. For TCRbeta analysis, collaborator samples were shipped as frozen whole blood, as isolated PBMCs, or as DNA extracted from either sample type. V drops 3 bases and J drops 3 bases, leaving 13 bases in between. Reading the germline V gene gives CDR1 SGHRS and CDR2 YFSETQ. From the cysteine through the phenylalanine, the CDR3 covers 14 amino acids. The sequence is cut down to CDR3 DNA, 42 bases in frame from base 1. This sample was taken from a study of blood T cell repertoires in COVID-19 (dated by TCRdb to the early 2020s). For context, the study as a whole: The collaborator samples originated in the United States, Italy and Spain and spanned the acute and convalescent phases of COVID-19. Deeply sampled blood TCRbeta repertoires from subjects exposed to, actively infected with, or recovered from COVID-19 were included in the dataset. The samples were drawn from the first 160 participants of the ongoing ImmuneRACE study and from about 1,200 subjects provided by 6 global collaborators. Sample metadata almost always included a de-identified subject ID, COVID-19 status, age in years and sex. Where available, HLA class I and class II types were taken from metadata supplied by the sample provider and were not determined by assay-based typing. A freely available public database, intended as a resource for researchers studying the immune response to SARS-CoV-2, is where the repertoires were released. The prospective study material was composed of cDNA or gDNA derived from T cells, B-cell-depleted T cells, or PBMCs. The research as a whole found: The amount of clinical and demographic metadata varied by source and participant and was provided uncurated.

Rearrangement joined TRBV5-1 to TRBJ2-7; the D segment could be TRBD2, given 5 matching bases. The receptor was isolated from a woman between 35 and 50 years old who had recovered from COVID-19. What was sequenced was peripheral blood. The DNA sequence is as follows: TGCGCCAGCAGCTCAGAGGGCATACTCTACGAGCAGTACTTC. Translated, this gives CASSSEGILYEQYF.